Shown below are 8 T cell receptor beta chains from a single sample sequenced in a study of blood T cell repertoires in COVID-19. Clones were sequenced by immunoSEQ multiplex PCR, and TCRdb holds only the in-frame ones, with some missing. The data contain some 220,000 clones, roughly 85% of them singletons. Sequenced material: peripheral blood. The receptors stem from an older woman with COVID-19, enrolled during active disease.

The chain has TRBV6-2 or TRBV6-3 and TRBJ1-5; tentatively, D is TRBD1 (5 bases). The CDR3 sequence is 14 residues long. V lost 4 bases and J 4 bases, leaving 11 bases between the germline ends. Per the germline V gene, CDR1 is MNHEY and CDR2 is SVGEGT. The chain's CDR3 is CASSWDGLNQPQHF. The CDR3 nucleotides are TGTGCCAGCAGTTGGGACGGACTAAATCAGCCCCAGCATTTT.

The chain employs TRBV5-1 and TRBJ1-6, with 7 bases identical to TRBD1. The CDR3 covers 17 residues. J was trimmed by 10 bases and V by 0 bases; bases with no gene match: 13. The germline V gene encodes CDR1 SGHRS and CDR2 YFSETQ. CDR3 protein: CASSLEGAPDLGSPLHF. In nucleotides, the CDR3 is TGCGCCAGCAGCTTGGAGGGGGCACCGGACTTGGGATCACCCCTCCACTTT.

V usage is TRBV7-8 and J usage is TRBJ2-2, with 10 bases that match TRBD2. Unmatched junction bases numbered 11, after V lost 4 bases and J lost 6 bases. This CDR3 region has 17 residues. Germline CDR1 SGHVS, CDR2 FQNEAQ. The CDR3 DNA reads TGTGCCAGCAGCTCAACCCGGCTAGCGGGAGTTGCCGGGGAGCTGTTTTTT. Encoded protein: CASSSTRLAGVAGELFF.

The genes are TRBV5-1 and TRBJ2-7; possible D gene TRBD1, 5 bases. CDR3 size: 15 residues. V was pared by 0 bases and J by 1 base, with 11 bases between. Germline assignment: CDR1 SGHRS and CDR2 YFSETQ. DNA of the CDR3: TGCGCCAGCAGCTTGGTTATAGGGGCGTCCTACGAGCAGTACTTC. This gives the protein CASSLVIGASYEQYF.

CDR3 protein: CASSAGQGFTEAFF. DNA of the CDR3: TGTGCCAGCAGTGCCGGACAGGGCTTCACTGAAGCTTTCTTT. This sequence joins TRBV27 and TRBJ1-1; 8 bases line up with TRBD1. The CDR3 covers 14 residues. The J segment lost 4 bases and the V segment lost 5 bases, leaving 6 bases of the junction unmatched. Germline values: CDR1 MNHEY, CDR2 SMNVEV (reference sequence).

Regarding this clone: Distinct nucleotide sequences in the sample also encode this CDR3. This chain uses TRBV7-3 with TRBJ2-3, with D perhaps TRBD2 (6 bases). Trimming removed 4 bases at V and 0 bases at J, with 8 bases between. The CDR3 extends over 14 amino acids. Germline values: CDR1 SGHTA, CDR2 FQGTGA. The CDR3 coding sequence is TGTGCCAGCAGCTCCGGGGGTAGCACAGATACGCAGTATTTT. Translated, it gives CASSSGGSTDTQYF.

This clone was detected only a few times. The DNA for the CDR3 is TGTGCCAGCAGTTACTCGACGGACACTGTTGAAGAGACCCAGTACTTC. This sequence encodes CASSYSTDTVEETQYF. The genes are TRBV6-2 or TRBV6-3 and TRBJ2-5; tentatively, D is TRBD1 (5 bases). CDR1 is MNHEY, CDR2 SVGEGT, per germline. CDR3 size: 16 residues. V lost 0 bases, J lost 3 bases, and 14 bases lay in between.

This chain connects TRBV29-1 to TRBJ2-7; D is undetermined. CDR3 length: 12 amino acids. V gave up 4 bases and J gave up 4 bases, with 11 bases separating them. Germline V lookup: CDR1 SQVTM, CDR2 ANQGSEA. This CDR3 is CSVGGQPYEQYF. CDR3 coding DNA: TGCAGCGTTGGTGGGCAGCCGTACGAGCAGTACTTC.